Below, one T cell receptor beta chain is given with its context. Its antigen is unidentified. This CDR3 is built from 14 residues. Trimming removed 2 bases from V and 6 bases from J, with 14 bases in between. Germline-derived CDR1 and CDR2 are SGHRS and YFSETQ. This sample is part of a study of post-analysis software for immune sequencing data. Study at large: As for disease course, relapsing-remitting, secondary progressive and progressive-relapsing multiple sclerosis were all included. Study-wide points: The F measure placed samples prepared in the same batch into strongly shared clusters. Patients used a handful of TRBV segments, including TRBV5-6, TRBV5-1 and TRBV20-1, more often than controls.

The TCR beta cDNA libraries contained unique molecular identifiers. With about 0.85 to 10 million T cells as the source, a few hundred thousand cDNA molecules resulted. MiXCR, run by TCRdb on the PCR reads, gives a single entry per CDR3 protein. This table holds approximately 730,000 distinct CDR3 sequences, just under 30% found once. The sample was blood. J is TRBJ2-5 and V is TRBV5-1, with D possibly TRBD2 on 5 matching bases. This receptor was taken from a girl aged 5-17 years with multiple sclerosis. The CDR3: CASSFFGEKKTQYF. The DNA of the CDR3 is TGCGCCAGCAGCTTCTTCGGGGAAAAAAAGACCCAGTACTTC.